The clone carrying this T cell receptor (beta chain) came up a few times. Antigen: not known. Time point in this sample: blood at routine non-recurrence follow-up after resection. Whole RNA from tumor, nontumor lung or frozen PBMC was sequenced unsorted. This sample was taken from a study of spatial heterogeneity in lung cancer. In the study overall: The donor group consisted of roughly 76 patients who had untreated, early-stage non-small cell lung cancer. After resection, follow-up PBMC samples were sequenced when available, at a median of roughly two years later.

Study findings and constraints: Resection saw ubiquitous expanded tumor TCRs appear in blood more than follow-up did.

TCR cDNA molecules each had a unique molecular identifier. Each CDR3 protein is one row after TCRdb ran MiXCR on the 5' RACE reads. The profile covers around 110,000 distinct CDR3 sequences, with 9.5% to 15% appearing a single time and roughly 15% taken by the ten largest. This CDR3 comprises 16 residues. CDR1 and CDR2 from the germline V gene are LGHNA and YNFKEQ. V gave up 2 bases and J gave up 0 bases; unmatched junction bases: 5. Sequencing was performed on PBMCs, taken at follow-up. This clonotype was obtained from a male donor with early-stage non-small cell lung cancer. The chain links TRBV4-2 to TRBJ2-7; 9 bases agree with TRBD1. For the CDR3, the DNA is TGTGCCAGCAGCCAAAGGGGACAGGGCCTCTCCTACGAGCAGTACTTC. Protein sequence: CASSQRGQGLSYEQYF.